This section outlines one T cell receptor (beta chain) sequence together with its context. Its matching antigen is unknown. V shed 6 bases and J shed 1 base, with 6 bases lying between them. The CDR3 covers 12 residues. Using its own MiXCR run on the reads, TCRdb lists one record per CDR3 protein. Here the sample spans some 30,000 distinct CDR3 sequences, roughly a fifth being singletons. This record comes from a study of T cell repertoires in cytomegalovirus infection. The chain carries TRBV12-3 or TRBV12-4 and TRBJ2-5; D is unclear. This TCR came from a human donor in good health (CMV status not recorded). Some clones in this sample may be carry-over from other donors' samples. The material sequenced was CD8+ T cells from cultured PBMCs, taken from culture after CMV antigen stimulation. The CDR3 DNA reads TGTGCCAGCAGCACTCTCCAAGAGACCCAGTACTTC. Protein sequence: CASSTLQETQYF.